This T cell receptor (beta chain) was retrieved from a study of shared clonotypes between healthy human individuals. The CDR3 length is 14 residues. V was shortened by 3 bases and J by 0 bases, with 8 bases between the two germline ends. Looked up from germline, CDR1 is SGHAT and CDR2 is FQNNGV. The deep-level immunoSEQ assay was used. The assay was immunoSEQ multiplex PCR, and TCRdb's table has in-frame clones only and misses some. The sample has about 1 million clones, about 80% seen once. To note about this clone: Its specificity is not known.

Study-level findings and limits: Among non-shared clonotypes, generation probabilities were lower than among those shared by all four donors.

Sequencing was done on a sample of memory CD4+ T cells sorted from blood. Subset here: CD45RA-negative fraction. The chain recombines TRBV11-2 with TRBJ1-1, with no clear D. The origin of this receptor is a man aged 18 to 35 in good health. CDR3 coding DNA: TGTGCCAGCAGCTTCCGGCCGTTGAACACTGAAGCTTTCTTT. Protein sequence: CASSFRPLNTEAFF.